Following are 20 T cell receptor beta chains from one sample sequenced in a study of T cell changes during pregnancy in multiple sclerosis (dated by TCRdb to between 2018 and 2021). The library came from the immunoSEQ multiplex PCR assay. The table was pulled from immuneACCESS by TCRdb, which kept in-frame rearrangements only. Such tables lose some clones; where checked, under half of the loss comes from unresolved V genes, and the rest has no known cause. In this sample the table shows 25,000 to 30,000 clones, over 65% of which occur a single time. The top ten constitute around 7.9% of the sample. The sample was CD8+ T cells from peripheral blood mononuclear cells, taken after pregnancy. These receptor sequences come from a female donor with multiple sclerosis, enrolled in a pregnancy study.

The J gene is TRBJ2-3, the V gene TRBV2; the D gene is possibly TRBD2 (6 bases). The CDR3 contains 15 residues. Trimming took 10 bases from V and 4 from J, leaving 21 bases between them. Germline CDR1 and CDR2: SNHLY and FYNNEI. The CDR3 here is CATPPEGQGADTQYF. CDR3 nucleotide sequence: TGTGCCACCCCCCCGGAGGGGCAGGGAGCAGATACGCAGTATTTT.

The chain employs TRBV12-5 and TRBJ2-6; D is perhaps TRBD2 (5 bases). Deletions cut 9 bases from V and 0 bases from J, with 24 bases between. The length of the CDR3 is 19 residues. Germline V CDR1 and CDR2: LGHNT, FRNRAP. CDR3 sequence (DNA): TGTGCTAGCACCTTCACGACGGACTCCCCGAGCTCTGGGGCCAACGTCCTGACTTTC. This sequence encodes CASTFTTDSPSSGANVLTF. The whole variable domain, remainder taken from reference TRBV12-5 and TRBJ2-6, is DARVTQTPRHKVTEMGQEVTMRCQPILGHNTVFWYRQTMMQGLELLAYFRNRAPLDDSGMPKDRFSAEMPDATLATLKIQPSEPRDSAVYFCASTFTTDSPSSGANVLTFGAGSRLTVL.

The gene calls are TRBV5-1 and TRBJ2-2; 10 bases are a match to TRBD1. The CDR3 is made up of 17 amino acids. V was clipped by 7 bases and J by 5 bases; unmatched bases: 14. The V gene's germline CDR1 is SGHRS and CDR2 YFSETQ. The CDR3 protein is CASGIPGTGVDTGELFF. The CDR3 DNA reads TGCGCCAGCGGAATCCCAGGGACAGGGGTCGATACCGGGGAGCTGTTTTTT. Supplemented by reference TRBV5-1 and TRBJ2-2, the full variable domain reads KAGVTQTPRYLIKTRGQQVTLSCSPISGHRSVSWYQQTPGQGLQFLFEYFSETQRNKGNFPGRFSGRQFSNSRSEMNVSTLELGDSALYLCASGIPGTGVDTGELFFGEGSRLTVL.

The rearrangement uses TRBV6-4 and TRBJ2-3, with D tentatively TRBD2 (5 bases). This CDR3 has 15 amino acids. CDR1 is MRHNA and CDR2 is SNTAGT in the germline V gene. Trimming took 4 bases from V and 0 from J, leaving 11 bases between them. The chain's CDR3 is CASSVGRASTDTQYF. DNA of the CDR3: TGTGCCAGCAGTGTAGGGCGGGCCAGCACAGATACGCAGTATTTT.

The chain joins TRBV29-1 to TRBJ1-1; TRBD1 matches 7 bases. Germline CDR1 and CDR2: SQVTM and ANQGSEA. This CDR3 contains 12 residues. J gave up 8 bases and V 6 bases, and 9 bases lay outside the gene matches. The CDR3 nucleotides are TGCAGCGTCCGGGACAGCATGGAAGAAGCTTTCTTT. Amino acids: CSVRDSMEEAFF. The full variable domain, its missing parts supplied by reference TRBV29-1 and TRBJ1-1, is SAVISQKPSRDICQRGTSLTIQCQVDSQVTMMFWYRQQPGQSLTLIATANQGSEATYESGFVIDKFPISRPNLTFSTLTVSNMSPEDSSIYLCSVRDSMEEAFFGQGTRLTVV.

The V and J genes are TRBV9 and TRBJ1-1; TRBD1 matches at 11 bases. Germline values: CDR1 SGDLS, CDR2 YYNGEE. The ends lost 4 bases at V and 0 bases at J; junction bases unmatched: 11. This CDR3 spans 18 amino acids. CDR3 DNA sequence: TGTGCCAGCAGCTTGGAAGCCGGGACAGGGGGACTGAACACTGAAGCTTTCTTT. This codes for CASSLEAGTGGLNTEAFF.

This rearrangement joins TRBV5-1 to TRBJ2-5; 8 bases line up with TRBD2. CDR1 is SGHRS, CDR2 YFSETQ, per germline. J gave up 7 bases and V 1 base, and 15 bases lay outside the gene matches. The CDR3 length is 17 residues. The CDR3 bases are TGCGCCAGCAGCTTGTCCCCTCGGAGTAGCGGGGCCCGGACCCAGTACTTC. Translated: CASSLSPRSSGARTQYF.

The J gene is TRBJ2-7, the V gene TRBV5-6; D gene ambiguous. The CDR3 length is 14 residues. The V and J ends lost 1 base and 2 bases respectively, with 10 bases between them. CDR1 is SGHDT, CDR2 YYEEEE, per germline. The CDR3 DNA sequence: TGTGCCAGCAGCTTGTCTCTCTTTCCCTACGAGCAGTACTTC. It yields the protein CASSLSLFPYEQYF.

The V call is TRBV19, the J call TRBJ2-7, with TRBD1 identical over 7 bases. Germline V lookup: CDR1 LNHDA, CDR2 SQIVND (reference sequence). Unmatched junction bases numbered 7, after V lost 7 bases and J lost 1 base. CDR3 length equals 14 residues. The CDR3 loop is CASNPGTASYEQYF. In nucleotides, the CDR3 is TGTGCCAGTAACCCCGGGACAGCGTCCTACGAGCAGTACTTC.

This clone was counted a few times. This sequence joins TRBV7-6 and TRBJ1-6, with D maybe TRBD1 (6 bases). In germline, CDR1 is SGHVS, CDR2 FNYEAQ. Trimming stripped 5 bases from V and 11 bases from J, with 13 bases between. CDR3 length: 13 residues. In DNA, the CDR3 is TGTGCCAGCAGCCTACAGGGCTCGGCACCCCTCCACTTT. Translated: CASSLQGSAPLHF. Combining the CDR3 with reference TRBV7-6 and TRBJ1-6 gives the whole variable domain GAGVSQSPRYKVTKRGQDVALRCDPISGHVSLYWYRQALGQGPEFLTYFNYEAQQDKSGLPNDRFSAERPEGSISTLTIQRTEQRDSAMYRCASSLQGSAPLHFGNGTRLTVT.

The V call is TRBV1, the J call TRBJ2-5; TRBD2, as called in the table, went unchecked against the DNA. TRBV1 is shown as a pseudogene. This CDR3 comprises 14 residues. CDR3 loop: CTSSGGWVGETQYF. Written as DNA, the CDR3 is TGCACCAGCAGCGGGGGGTGGGTAGGAGAGACCCAGTACTTC.

This clone appeared once. The chain employs TRBV5-5 and TRBJ2-7; D not resolved. V dropped 4 bases and J dropped 4 bases, with 9 bases sitting between them. Looked up from germline, CDR1 is SGHKS and CDR2 is YYEKEE (reference sequence). CDR3 length equals 12 residues. The CDR3 nucleotides are TGTGCCAGCAGCCTAAACAGTTACGAGCAGTACTTC. It encodes CASSLNSYEQYF. The full variable domain, rest sourced from reference TRBV5-5 and TRBJ2-7, is DAGVTQSPTHLIKTRGQQVTLRCSPISGHKSVSWYQQVLGQGPQFIFQYYEKEERGRGNFPDRFSARQFPNYSSELNVNALLLGDSALYLCASSLNSYEQYFGPGTRLTVT.

The chain carries TRBV4-2 and TRBJ2-3, with 11 bases matching TRBD1. This CDR3 is 16 amino acids long. Germline CDR1 LGHNA, CDR2 YNFKEQ. Losses at the gene ends were 2 bases for V and 4 bases for J; bases not matched to a gene: 5. This chain's CDR3 is CASSQPPGQGADTQYF. The CDR3 DNA is TGTGCCAGCAGCCAACCACCGGGACAGGGGGCAGATACGCAGTATTTT.

CDR3: CASSKTGDTPYEQYF. In DNA form, the CDR3 reads TGTGCCAGCAGCAAGACCGGGGATACCCCCTACGAGCAGTACTTC. The J gene is TRBJ2-7, the V gene TRBV21-1; the table's D call, TRBD2, was not checked against the DNA. TRBV21-1 is labeled a pseudogene. The CDR3 spans 15 residues.

V usage is TRBV9 and J usage is TRBJ1-2; D is perhaps TRBD1 (5 bases). This CDR3 comprises 16 residues. V lost 3 bases to trimming and J lost 8 bases, with 23 bases between them. Germline-derived CDR1 and CDR2 are SGDLS and YYNGEE. The CDR3 sequence is CASSEGGPGGVDGYTF. The CDR3 DNA follows: TGTGCCAGCAGCGAGGGCGGCCCTGGAGGGGTCGACGGCTACACCTTC.

The CDR3 DNA is TGTGCCAGTACCCCATCAGAGGGCCCCGCATACAATGAGCAGTTCTTC. Translation: CASTPSEGPAYNEQFF. V gene TRBV19 combines with J gene TRBJ2-1; tentatively, D is TRBD2 (5 bases). V was shortened by 7 bases and J by 4 bases, with 20 bases between the two germline ends. CDR1 is LNHDA and CDR2 is SQIVND in the germline V gene (reference sequence). This CDR3 is 16 amino acids long.

This clone was observed a single time. This chain uses TRBV15 with TRBJ2-7; a weak D match, TRBD1 (8 bases). This CDR3 has 15 residues. Germline V gene sequence: CDR1 LNHNV, CDR2 YYDKDF (reference sequence). V shed 0 bases and J shed 3 bases, with 12 bases lying between them. CDR3 protein: CATSRDHRGGYEQYF. The CDR3 DNA reads as TGTGCCACCAGCAGAGATCACAGGGGGGGCTACGAGCAGTACTTC.

The rearrangement uses TRBV6-4 and TRBJ2-3; D is undetermined. Germline CDR1 and CDR2: MRHNA and SNTAGT. Deletions cut 0 bases from V and 6 bases from J, with 7 bases between. The CDR3 is 13 amino acids. Written as DNA, the CDR3 is TGTGCCAGCAGTGACTCTAGTTTCGATACGCAGTATTTT. The encoded protein is CASSDSSFDTQYF.

The chain has TRBV7-9 and TRBJ2-1, with 14 bases fitting TRBD2. This CDR3 spans 16 amino acids. Germline lookup yields CDR1 SEHNR and CDR2 FQNEAQ (reference sequence). Trimming took 3 bases from V and 12 from J; bases not matched to a gene: 10. CDR3 in amino acids: CASSFPGLAGDRGQFF. The CDR3 DNA is TGTGCCAGCAGCTTCCCGGGACTAGCGGGGGACAGGGGGCAGTTCTTC.

The V and J genes are TRBV19 and TRBJ2-3, with 7 bases lining up with TRBD2. J gave up 4 bases and V 5 bases, and 6 bases lay outside the gene matches. Germline CDR1 and CDR2: LNHDA and SQIVND (reference sequence). The CDR3 totals 14 residues. The CDR3 loop reads CASSLGREADTQYF. CDR3 DNA sequence: TGTGCCAGTAGTCTAGGCCGGGAGGCAGATACGCAGTATTTT.